This T cell receptor beta chain was observed in a study of T cells in Graves' hyperthyroidism and ophthalmopathy (dated by TCRdb to about 2019). Background on the whole study: Peripheral blood samples were taken at the time of initial diagnosis, prior to any treatment. To identify TCR V-J signatures that set the groups apart, the researchers used a discovery cohort of about a hundred patients, made up of approximately 43 with Graves' ophthalmopathy and some 55 with stable Graves' hyperthyroidism. An independent validation cohort of 18 to 20 hyperthyroidism patients and approximately 15 patients who later progressed to ophthalmopathy tested prospective prediction of ophthalmopathy. The 85 to 100 discovery patients were randomly split 7:3 into training and test sets. The study also compared thyroid tissue and blood T-cell repertoires from roughly 6 Graves' hyperthyroidism patients. After blood sampling, hyperthyroidism patients were treated with methimazole at a starting dose of 30 mg daily, and ophthalmopathy patients were treated with high-dose intravenous methylprednisolone. The paper describes TCR Vbeta CDR3 sequencing of 140 or so peripheral blood samples, made up of some 42 ophthalmopathy patients, around 73 hyperthyroidism patients and roughly 17 progressor patients. What the authors observed across the whole study: Sample size was not statistically predetermined, and blinding of investigators to group allocation was not performed. A 13 V-J signature model separated ophthalmopathy from stable hyperthyroidism, with 87.88% sensitivity and roughly 81% specificity in cross-validation and 80%/75% in testing. During validation, the model predicted progression to ophthalmopathy a median of approximately 6.5 months ahead of onset, with approximately 70% sensitivity and 72.22% specificity. Most expanded thyroid clonotypes (frequency above 0.001) were also found in blood, which suggests that blood repertoires may mirror thyroid immune responses.

Graves' hyperthyroidism was defined as stable when no progression to ophthalmopathy occurred over 18 months of follow-up. Hyperthyroidism patients were newly diagnosed, with disease duration under 2 months, and aged 18 to 65 years. Exclusion was applied to patients with uncontrolled infections, other autoimmune diseases, pregnancy or lactation. Diagnoses relied on clinical symptoms, serum thyroxine and TRAb, thyroid ultrasound and orbital computed tomography. PBMCs were separated from over 9 ml of fresh peripheral blood using Ficoll-Paque density gradient centrifugation. Total RNA was extracted with Trizol reagent, and quality was checked on an Agilent 2100 Bioanalyzer. The TCR beta CDR3 regions were amplified from the RNA transcripts. For the first round of RT-PCR on the TCR CDR3, the HTBI primer set was used together with the Qiagen OneStep RT-PCR kit. Libraries were constructed in a second round of multiplex PCR, after which size selection and purification were carried out. The libraries were sequenced on an Illumina HiSeq2000 using paired-end 100 bp reads. The original pipeline was this. SOAPnuke was used to process the raw data, removing reads that contained adapters or uncalled bases, had a mean Phred below 15, or lacked an exact match to the constant primer or identifier. COPE v1.2.5 was used to merge high-quality paired reads, and clonotypes were defined as unique nucleotide sequences. MiTCR v1.1 was used to align clonotypes to the IMGT TRBV, TRBD and TRBJ reference segments. The analysis was restricted to V-J combinations with a frequency above 0.0001, which together covered roughly 99% of the repertoires. A TCS score was defined as the ratio between F50 (clonal expansion) and ExV (chaos), using BLOSUM62-based TCRdist between CDR3 peptides within each V-J. Welch's t-statistics and random forest reduced fewer than 600 V-J features to about 12, which were used in a naive Bayes classifier (R e1071). TCRdb reprocessed the public reads (quality trimming at Q25 with fastp, clone calling with MiXCR) and kept in-frame beta chains. A single entry per CDR3 protein holds the most common genes and DNA from its merged rows. These V and J calls derive from TCRdb rather than the authors' analysis. The sample has about 550,000 distinct CDR3 sequences on record, around 20% of them singletons. The ten largest clonotypes hold less than 30% of the sample.

This clonotype appeared many times. Its specific antigen is unknown. No much larger clone exists at a distance of one base, and base qualities are not known. The V end loses 2 bases and the J end loses 7 bases, and a stretch of 5 bases separates them. From the cysteine up to the phenylalanine, the CDR3 has a length of 12 residues. Only the CDR3 region is kept as DNA, spanning 36 bases read in frame from base 1. For CDR1 and CDR2, the germline V gene lists MNHEY and SVGAGI. The sequence derives from a man aged 18 to 29 with Graves' hyperthyroidism. The sequenced sample consisted of blood. The V and J genes are TRBV6-5 and TRBJ2-2, with the D gene too uncertain to name. In nucleotides, the sequence is TGTGCCAGCAGTTACCGTAGCGGGGAGCTGTTTTTT. It encodes CASSYRSGELFF.